This TCR beta chain was retrieved from a study of shared clonotypes between healthy human individuals. Germline assignment: CDR1 MDHEN and CDR2 SYDVKM. The CDR3 consists of 15 residues. Trimming took 3 bases from V and 4 from J; bases not matched to a gene: 8. As defined, naive CD8 cells were CD45RO-negative and positively selected for CCR7, with terminally differentiated effector memory CD45RA+ cells excluded. The table came from immunoSEQ multiplex PCR; TCRdb's copy has only in-frame clones and leaves some out. The sample carries around 560,000 clones, approximately 96% recorded once. The chain links TRBV28 to TRBJ1-1; 7 positions agree with TRBD1. This TCR derives from a young woman in good health. The sequenced sample consisted of naive CD8+ T cells sorted from blood. The CDR3 DNA follows: TGTGCCAGCAGTTTTGAGGGGGCTGTTAGCACTGAAGCTTTCTTT. Amino acids: CASSFEGAVSTEAFF.